This entry lists 30 T cell receptor beta chains sequenced from one sample in a study of preoperative IRX-2 immunotherapy in early breast cancer. Measured with immunoSEQ multiplex PCR; TCRdb has only the in-frame clones, and not every one. The sample holds tens of thousands of clones; roughly 90% are singletons and the top ten take about 1.5%. As to treatment: preoperative locoregional IRX-2 cytokine immunotherapy. Sequencing was performed on tumor tissue, taken after IRX-2 immunotherapy. Receptors originate from a human donor with breast cancer.

V gene TRBV6-1 combines with J gene TRBJ1-2; unclear D gene. V was shortened by 1 base and J by 2 bases, with 8 bases between the two germline ends. The germline CDR1 and CDR2 sequences are MNHNS and SASEGT. This CDR3 spans 14 amino acids. This CDR3 is CASSEEVWNYGYTF. The CDR3 DNA reads as TGTGCCAGCAGTGAAGAAGTGTGGAACTATGGCTACACCTTC.

The chain links TRBV7-6 to TRBJ2-1, with TRBD1 matching over 10 bases. The germline V gene has CDR1 SGHVS and CDR2 FNYEAQ. This CDR3 is built from 14 residues. Germline trimming cut 5 bases from V and 6 bases from J; bases unmatched to any gene: 4. CDR3 sequence reads: CASSRDRGPNEQFF. In DNA form, the CDR3 reads TGTGCCAGCAGCCGGGACAGGGGTCCCAATGAGCAGTTCTTC.

The sample holds one count of this clone. This chain connects TRBV6-8 to TRBJ1-2; no firm D call. Trimming took off 5 bases at V and 4 bases at J, with 14 bases between the two ends. The CDR3 is made up of 14 amino acids. Looked up from germline, CDR1 is MNHGY and CDR2 is SAAAGT. CDR3 in DNA: TGTGCCAGCAGTACGCCGTGGCTGAGCTATGGCTACACCTTC. As protein: CASSTPWLSYGYTF.

The V call is TRBV11-3, the J call TRBJ1-1; 7 nucleotides align to TRBD1. Germline lookup yields CDR1 SGHNT and CDR2 YENEEA. J lost 4 bases, V lost 5 bases, and 19 bases had no gene match. The CDR3 length is 18 residues. The CDR3 DNA follows: TGTGCCAGCAGCCAAGTAGATTTAATGGGACAGCCGGTCACTGAAGCTTTCTTT. Protein product: CASSQVDLMGQPVTEAFF.

This rearrangement joins TRBV7-7 to TRBJ2-7; 10 nucleotides line up with TRBD2. The V segment lost 5 bases and the J segment 6 bases; nucleotides outside the gene matches: 10. This CDR3 region has 15 residues. Germline V CDR1 and CDR2: SSHAT, FNYEAQ (reference sequence). The CDR3 region has the DNA TGTGCCAGCAGCCCCGGGACTAGCGTTAGAGGCGAGCAGTACTTC. Translated: CASSPGTSVRGEQYF.

The J gene is TRBJ1-1, the V gene TRBV6-8, with a weak D call TRBD1 (6 bases). Trimming cost V 11 bases and J 12 bases, with 25 bases left between them. Germline V gene sequence: CDR1 MNHGY, CDR2 SAAAGT. The CDR3 sequence is 13 residues long. CDR3 amino acids: CAGGSAGYLRPFF. CDR3 nucleotide sequence: TGTGCCGGGGGCTCGGCAGGATACCTCCGTCCTTTCTTT.

V and J are TRBV14 and TRBJ1-1, with unresolved D. CDR3 length equals 14 residues. V dropped 8 bases and J dropped 3 bases, with 16 bases sitting between them. Germline CDR1 and CDR2: SGHDN and FVKESK. The CDR3 DNA sequence: TGTGCCAGCGACCTTAAATCCTATGACACTGAAGCTTTCTTT. Its protein is CASDLKSYDTEAFF. Combining the CDR3 with reference TRBV14 and TRBJ1-1 gives the whole variable domain EAGVTQFPSHSVIEKGQTVTLRCDPISGHDNLYWYRRVMGKEIKFLLHFVKESKQDESGMPNNRFLAERTGGTYSTLKVQPAELEDSGVYFCASDLKSYDTEAFFGQGTRLTVV.

The chain combines TRBV5-1 with TRBJ2-6; 8 nucleotides match TRBD1. V gave up 4 bases and J gave up 0 bases; unmatched junction bases: 6. This CDR3 is built from 17 residues. The germline gives CDR1 SGHRS, CDR2 YFSETQ. The CDR3: CASSLGQGSSGANVLTF. The CDR3 DNA reads TGCGCCAGCAGCCTAGGACAGGGTAGCTCTGGGGCCAACGTCCTGACTTTC. Combining the CDR3 with reference TRBV5-1 and TRBJ2-6 gives the whole variable domain KAGVTQTPRYLIKTRGQQVTLSCSPISGHRSVSWYQQTPGQGLQFLFEYFSETQRNKGNFPGRFSGRQFSNSRSEMNVSTLELGDSALYLCASSLGQGSSGANVLTFGAGSRLTVL.

The chain employs TRBV19 and TRBJ2-1; D gene uncertain. CDR3 length: 14 residues. Germline-derived CDR1 and CDR2 are LNHDA and SQIVND (reference sequence). The V gene lost 7 bases and the J gene lost 3 bases, with 13 bases spanning the gap. CDR3 bases: TGTGCCAGTACCCTAGGTATGGGCTACAATGAGCAGTTCTTC. Protein sequence: CASTLGMGYNEQFF.

The chain has TRBV7-7 and TRBJ1-2; D gene unclear. Deletions cut 5 bases from V and 8 bases from J, with 18 bases between. Germline CDR1 SSHAT, CDR2 FNYEAQ (reference sequence). The CDR3 sequence is 14 residues long. The CDR3 loop reads CASSLPEGIGGYTF. DNA for the CDR3: TGTGCCAGCAGCCTCCCGGAGGGAATTGGAGGCTACACCTTC.

The chain couples TRBV11-3 to TRBJ2-7, with 8 bases that match TRBD1. The CDR3 contains 14 residues. V gave up 7 bases and J gave up 3 bases; unmatched junction bases: 8. CDR1 and CDR2 (germline): SGHNT, YENEEA. The CDR3 nucleotides are TGTGCCAGCAAACCGGGACAGGTTTTCTACGAGCAGTACGTC. Translation gives CASKPGQVFYEQYV.

The V and J genes are TRBV18 and TRBJ1-5; D not resolved. The CDR3 covers 13 residues. Trimming pared 2 bases from V and 6 bases from J, leaving 8 bases between. CDR1 is KGHSH, CDR2 LQKENI, per germline. The CDR3 nucleotides read TGTGCCAGCTCACCAGGGTGGCTTCAGCCCCAGCATTTT. Amino acid sequence: CASSPGWLQPQHF.

This rearrangement joins TRBV6-8 to TRBJ2-7; TRBD1 matches 7 bases. Germline V lookup: CDR1 MNHGY, CDR2 SAAAGT. V was pared by 0 bases and J by 12 bases, with 8 bases of the junction left unmatched. This CDR3 has 13 amino acids. The CDR3 spells CASSYSKPGTAYV. The CDR3 coding sequence is TGTGCCAGCAGTTACTCCAAACCCGGGACAGCGTACGTC.

The genes are TRBV19 and TRBJ1-2; D is unresolved. The CDR3 has 13 residues. From germline, CDR1 is LNHDA and CDR2 SQIVND (reference sequence). V lost 7 bases and J lost 8, with 17 bases in between. The CDR3 protein is CASTLRGGVGYTF. Here the CDR3 DNA reads TGTGCCAGTACCCTCCGTGGCGGGGTCGGCTACACCTTC.

V gene TRBV11-3 combines with J gene TRBJ1-6; 7 bases are a match to TRBD1. V was pared by 6 bases and J by 3 bases, with 8 bases of the junction left unmatched. Germline values: CDR1 SGHNT, CDR2 YENEEA. The CDR3 is 16 residues long. In nucleotides, the CDR3 is TGTGCCAGCAGTACGGGACAGATTTTCTATAATTCACCCCTCCACTTT. It encodes CASSTGQIFYNSPLHF.

The chain employs TRBV1 and TRBJ1-3. TRBV1 is classified as a pseudogene. This CDR3 region has 17 residues. The CDR3 sequence is CASSRAGVVSAGNTIYF. CDR3 DNA: TGCGCCAGCAGCCGAGCGGGAGTGGTTTCGGCTGGAAACACCATATATTTT.

The rearrangement uses TRBV18 and TRBJ2-3; TRBD1 agrees at 7 bases. Germline CDR1 KGHSH, CDR2 LQKENI. The CDR3 is 15 residues long. With V trimmed by 2 bases and J by 0 bases, 2 bases remained unmatched. The DNA for the CDR3 is TGTGCCAGCTCACCAAGGGACAGCAGCACAGATACGCAGTATTTT. It codes for CASSPRDSSTDTQYF.

This chain connects TRBV9 to TRBJ1-3; maybe TRBD1 (6 bases). The V gene lost 5 bases and the J gene lost 3 bases, with 15 bases spanning the gap. Germline V gene sequence: CDR1 SGDLS, CDR2 YYNGEE. This CDR3 is 15 amino acids long. CDR3 DNA: TGTGCCAGCAGTGTACAAGGGGGTGGTGGAAACACCATATATTTT. It translates to CASSVQGGGGNTIYF.

This clone was observed a single time. The rearrangement links TRBV11-3 to TRBJ2-3; TRBD2 might be the D (6 bases). The CDR3 length is 16 residues. CDR1 SGHNT and CDR2 YENEEA come from the germline V gene. Trimming pared 5 bases from V and 0 bases from J, leaving 15 bases between. In nucleotides, the CDR3 is TGTGCCAGCAGCCCCGGGGGTAGCGTTAGCACAGATACGCAGTATTTT. Translated: CASSPGGSVSTDTQYF.

The genes are TRBV6-8 and TRBJ2-6; weak D call: TRBD2 (6 bases). V shed 8 bases and J shed 7 bases, with 9 bases lying between them. CDR3 size: 12 residues. Germline values: CDR1 MNHGY, CDR2 SAAAGT. CDR3 amino acids: CASGGLANVLTF. The CDR3 bases are TGTGCCAGCGGGGGGTTAGCCAACGTCCTGACTTTC.

This clone was seen more than once but under ten times. CDR3 loop: CASSYSISGYEKLFF. The CDR3 DNA reads as TGTGCCAGCAGTTACTCGATATCCGGGTACGAAAAACTGTTTTTT. V is TRBV6-8 and J is TRBJ1-4; D gene uncertain. This CDR3 spans 15 amino acids. V was shortened by 0 bases and J by 8 bases, with 13 bases between the two germline ends. CDR1 is MNHGY and CDR2 is SAAAGT in the germline V gene.

V gene TRBV7-1 combines with J gene TRBJ2-2; 9 nucleotides agree with TRBD1. TRBV7-1 is placed among ORFs of uncertain function. This CDR3 comprises 14 residues. V shed 4 bases, J shed 6 bases, and the junction held 3 bases outside the gene matches. The CDR3 loop reads CASSLGTGSGELFF. CDR3 nucleotide sequence: TGTGCCAGCAGCTTAGGGACAGGGTCCGGGGAGCTGTTTTTT.

V and J are TRBV11-3 and TRBJ2-1; either TRBD1 or TRBD2 may supply D (6 bases each). V was shortened by 5 bases and J by 2 bases, with 13 bases between the two germline ends. Germline values: CDR1 SGHNT, CDR2 YENEEA. The CDR3 contains 15 residues. The chain's CDR3 is CASSLGGQAYNEQFF. CDR3 sequence (DNA): TGTGCCAGCAGCCTGGGGGGACAAGCCTACAATGAGCAGTTCTTC.

V is TRBV6-8 and J is TRBJ1-5; D not resolved. This CDR3 has 13 amino acids. Trimming removed 2 bases at V and 9 bases at J, with 11 bases between. CDR1 and CDR2 (germline): MNHGY, SAAAGT. Here the CDR3 DNA reads TGTGCCAGCAGTTACGAGGCAGGTCGGCCCCAGCATTTT. It specifies CASSYEAGRPQHF.

V gene TRBV6-8 combines with J gene TRBJ1-3, with D uncertain. V lost 8 bases and J lost 2, with 13 bases in between. This CDR3 has 14 amino acids. CDR1 and CDR2 (germline): MNHGY, SAAAGT. The CDR3 DNA is TGTGCCAGCTGGAATCGGGCAGCTGGAAACACCATATATTTT. As protein: CASWNRAAGNTIYF.

The chain combines TRBV30 with TRBJ2-7; 9 bases are shared with TRBD2. The ends lost 5 bases at V and 4 bases at J; junction bases unmatched: 12. The CDR3 is 15 residues long. Per the germline V gene, CDR1 is GTSNPN and CDR2 is SVGIG (reference sequence). CDR3 bases: TGTGCCTGGGCACGGGCGGGGGGGCCTAAGTACGAGCAGTACGTC. It specifies CAWARAGGPKYEQYV.

The V and J genes are TRBV1 and TRBJ2-1; the table assigns TRBD2, which was not confirmed against the DNA. TRBV1 is listed as a pseudogene. The CDR3 runs to 16 residues. CDR3 region: CASSGLAGGWYNEQFF. The CDR3 DNA is TGCGCCAGCAGCGGACTAGCGGGAGGATGGTACAATGAGCAGTTCTTC.

The chain has TRBV19 and TRBJ2-7; 9 nucleotides align to TRBD1. Trimming took 4 bases from V and 2 from J; bases not matched to a gene: 9. The CDR3 runs 16 residues. Germline values: CDR1 LNHDA, CDR2 SQIVND (reference sequence). The CDR3 loop reads CASSTLTGGRAYEQYF. The CDR3 bases are TGTGCCAGTAGTACCCTAACAGGGGGCAGGGCCTACGAGCAGTACTTC.

The gene calls are TRBV5-1 and TRBJ1-6, with a possible D match to TRBD1 (5 bases). This CDR3 contains 14 residues. In germline, CDR1 is SGHRS, CDR2 YFSETQ. Trimming took off 5 bases at V and 7 bases at J, with 13 bases between the two ends. The CDR3 coding sequence is TGCGCCAGCAGTACCGCGAGACAGAATTCACCCCTCCACTTT. Translation gives CASSTARQNSPLHF.

This chain uses TRBV28 with TRBJ1-1; D is perhaps TRBD1 (5 bases). There are 18 residues in the CDR3. V gave up 1 base and J gave up 3 bases, with 21 bases separating them. In germline, CDR1 is MDHEN, CDR2 SYDVKM. The CDR3 nucleotides are TGTGCCAGCAGTTTATTATCCCGGGTGGGGGGGATCGACACTGAAGCTTTCTTT. It specifies CASSLLSRVGGIDTEAFF.